This entry is about one T cell receptor beta chain. Only in-frame clones appear in the TCRdb table, and some are missing; sequencing was by immunoSEQ multiplex PCR. The sample includes some 85,000 clones, about 94% of them seen just once. This sample was included in a study of T cell changes during pregnancy in multiple sclerosis. The length of the CDR3 is 16 residues. The specimen comprised peripheral blood, sampled in the second trimester of pregnancy. The clonotype comes from a female donor in good health, enrolled as a control in a pregnancy study. V and J are TRBV21-1 and TRBJ2-2; the table's TRBD1 call for D was not verified on the DNA. TRBV21-1 is noted as a pseudogene. The chain's CDR3 is CASSKGQGSGTGELFF. In DNA, the CDR3 is TGTGCCAGCAGCAAAGGACAGGGGTCGGGCACCGGGGAGCTGTTTTTT.